This entry lists 30 T cell receptor beta chains sequenced from one sample in a study of blood T cell repertoires in COVID-19 (dated by TCRdb to 2018 to 2021). The library was produced with the immunoSEQ multiplex PCR assay. As stored in TCRdb, this immuneACCESS dataset retains in-frame rearrangements with V and J assigned. A fraction of the clones does not appear; measured against another copy, unresolved V genes explain less than half of the discrepancy, and the remainder lacks a known reason. The sample table contains under 450,000 clones; only one count was recorded for more than 70% of them. The ten largest clones add up to approximately 1.3% of the sample. The sample was PBMCs or T cells enriched from blood (not recorded which). The receptor set was obtained from a man aged 25-40 years who had recovered from COVID-19.

This clone came up once. As DNA, the CDR3 is TGTGCCAGCAGTTATCGCGGGACAGGGGCATACAATGAGCAGTTCTTC. Its translation is CASSYRGTGAYNEQFF. This chain joins TRBV6-2 or TRBV6-3 and TRBJ2-1, with 10 positions matching TRBD1. The CDR3 covers 16 residues. In germline, CDR1 is MNHEY, CDR2 SVGEGT. J gave up 4 bases and V 3 bases, and 6 bases lay outside the gene matches.

The J gene is TRBJ1-1, the V gene TRBV27, with TRBD1 matching 9 bases. V dropped 5 bases and J dropped 3; count of bases not matched to a gene: 4. CDR3 length equals 14 residues. The V gene's germline CDR1 is MNHEY and CDR2 SMNVEV (reference sequence). CDR3 coding DNA: TGTGCCAGCAGTGTACAGGGGGCACACACTGAAGCTTTCTTT. As protein: CASSVQGAHTEAFF.

The chain combines TRBV5-6 with TRBJ2-7; D unclear. Germline CDR1 SGHDT, CDR2 YYEEEE. Trimming removed 0 bases from V and 5 bases from J, with 9 bases in between. This CDR3 contains 13 residues. The CDR3 DNA follows: TGTGCCAGCAGCTTGGGCGCGGCCCACGAGCAGTACTTC. Residues: CASSLGAAHEQYF.

The V call is TRBV4-2, the J call TRBJ1-1; D is uncertain. This CDR3 has 15 amino acids. V lost 4 bases to trimming and J lost 5 bases, with 17 bases between them. Germline CDR1 and CDR2: LGHNA and YNFKEQ. The CDR3 here is CASSPRQFGVTEAFF. Here the CDR3 DNA reads TGTGCCAGCAGCCCTAGGCAATTCGGAGTGACTGAAGCTTTCTTT.

The chain recombines TRBV2 with TRBJ2-7; 8 bases match TRBD2. CDR1 and CDR2 from the germline V gene are SNHLY and FYNNEI. Trimming at V came to 4 bases and at J to 6 bases, leaving 11 bases not matched to a gene. The CDR3 covers 15 residues. CDR3 region: CASSAPRGGLGEQYF. CDR3 nucleotides: TGTGCCAGCAGTGCTCCCCGGGGGGGCCTGGGCGAGCAGTACTTC.

The chain combines TRBV5-8 with TRBJ1-5, with 8 bases matching TRBD1. V dropped 4 bases and J dropped 7; count of bases not matched to a gene: 10. The V gene's germline CDR1 is SGHTS and CDR2 YDEGEE. This CDR3 contains 15 residues. CDR3 protein: CASSPGTGERQPQHF. The DNA of the CDR3 is TGTGCCAGCAGCCCCGGGACAGGCGAACGGCAGCCCCAGCATTTT. Using reference TRBV5-8 and TRBJ1-5 for the parts outside the CDR3, the full variable domain is EAGVTQSPTHLIKTRGQQATLRCSPISGHTSVYWYQQALGLGLQFLLWYDEGEERNRGNFPPRFSGRQFPNYSSELNVNALELEDSALYLCASSPGTGERQPQHFGDGTRLSIL.

The genes are TRBV4-3 and TRBJ1-5; D unresolved. This CDR3 is built from 15 residues. Germline V gene lookup returns CDR1 LGHNA and CDR2 YSLEER. The V end lost 0 bases, the J end lost 4 bases, and 10 bases lay between the germline ends. DNA for the CDR3: TGCGCCAGCAGCCAAGATCAGGCACCTAATCAGCCCCAGCATTTT. Translation: CASSQDQAPNQPQHF.

The chain uses TRBV7-9 and TRBJ1-4; no clear D gene. The germline CDR1 and CDR2 sequences are SEHNR and FQNEAQ (reference sequence). V was clipped by 5 bases and J by 4 bases, with 5 bases between them. CDR3 length: 12 residues. CDR3 bases: TGTGCCAGCAGCCTAATTAATGAAAAACTGTTTTTT. This translates into CASSLINEKLFF.

The chain employs TRBV9 and TRBJ2-2; no reliable D call. Trimming took off 3 bases at V and 5 bases at J, with 8 bases between the two ends. This CDR3 has 13 amino acids. Per the germline V gene, CDR1 is SGDLS and CDR2 is YYNGEE. The CDR3 region is CASSAPLTGELFF. CDR3 DNA: TGTGCCAGCAGCGCCCCCCTAACCGGGGAGCTGTTTTTT.

CDR3 sequence: CAWRRDNGYTF. The CDR3, as DNA: TGTGCCTGGCGCCGGGACAATGGCTACACCTTC. V usage is TRBV30 and J usage is TRBJ1-2; tentatively, D is TRBD1 (6 bases). The CDR3 spans 11 residues. The germline V gene encodes CDR1 GTSNPN and CDR2 SVGIG (reference sequence). The V end was cut by 5 bases, the J end by 6 bases, with 10 bases between.

The chain recombines TRBV9 with TRBJ2-1, with D possibly being TRBD2 (5 bases). The CDR3 covers 14 residues. Germline values: CDR1 SGDLS, CDR2 YYNGEE. Trimming took 2 bases from V and 7 from J, leaving 13 bases between them. In DNA, the CDR3 is TGTGCCAGCAGCGTGGGAAGGACTGAAAATGAGCAGTTCTTC. It translates to CASSVGRTENEQFF.

The chain has TRBV30 and TRBJ1-3; D unclear. Germline V gives CDR1 GTSNPN, CDR2 SVGIG (reference sequence). Trimming pared 2 bases from V and 3 bases from J, leaving 17 bases between. This CDR3 is built from 16 residues. For the CDR3, the DNA is TGTGCCTGGAGTTCGGCGGGGTCTATAGGTGGAAACACCATATATTTT. Protein sequence: CAWSSAGSIGGNTIYF.

J is TRBJ2-5 and V is TRBV11-2, with 8 bases identical to TRBD2. Trimming removed 5 bases from V and 7 bases from J; junction bases left unmatched: 15. The V gene's germline CDR1 is SGHAT and CDR2 FQNNGV. The CDR3 contains 16 residues. The CDR3 DNA reads TGTGCCAGCAGCCCCCCGGGAGGGGGGCTGATACGGACCCAGTACTTC. Translated: CASSPPGGGLIRTQYF.

For the CDR3, the DNA is TGTGCCAGCAGCTTGTCCAGGGATGAGCAGTTCTTC. Protein product: CASSLSRDEQFF. The rearrangement links TRBV5-6 to TRBJ2-1, with D tentatively TRBD1 (5 bases). The V end lost 1 base, the J end lost 8 bases, and 7 bases lay between the germline ends. CDR3 length: 12 amino acids. Germline V gene data show CDR1 as SGHDT and CDR2 as YYEEEE.

This chain joins TRBV3-1 (or the pseudogene TRBV3-2) and TRBJ2-3, with TRBD2 matching 9 bases. Germline-derived CDR1 and CDR2 are LGHDT and YNNKEL (reference sequence). The trim removed 1 base at V and 5 bases at J, leaving 1 base unmatched. The length of the CDR3 is 14 residues. CDR3 DNA sequence: TGTGCCAGCAGCCAAGGGCGGGGGGGAGATACGCAGTATTTT. Its translation: CASSQGRGGDTQYF.

V gene TRBV12-5 combines with J gene TRBJ2-5; 10 bases line up with TRBD2. The CDR3 totals 18 residues. Germline CDR1 LGHNT, CDR2 FRNRAP. The J segment lost 1 base and the V segment lost 7 bases, leaving 15 bases of the junction unmatched. The CDR3 spells CASAHSRVSGGSQETQYF. The CDR3 DNA sequence: TGTGCTAGTGCTCATTCCCGGGTTAGCGGGGGGTCCCAAGAGACCCAGTACTTC.

V is TRBV4-1 and J is TRBJ2-6, with a possible D match to TRBD1 (6 bases). The CDR3 runs to 16 residues. With 2 bases removed from V and 3 bases from J, the gap between germline ends came to 11 bases. Germline CDR1 is MGHRA and CDR2 is YSYEKL. The DNA for the CDR3 is TGCGCCAGCAGCCAATCCTCAGGGGATGGGGCCAACGTCCTGACTTTC. Encoded protein: CASSQSSGDGANVLTF.

The genes are TRBV6-1 and TRBJ1-1, with D possibly being TRBD1 (6 bases). The V end was cut by 1 base, the J end by 3 bases, with 12 bases between. The CDR3 has 15 residues. Germline V gene data show CDR1 as MNHNS and CDR2 as SASEGT. The CDR3 sequence: CASSEDRVGDTEAFF. In DNA form, the CDR3 reads TGTGCCAGCAGTGAAGACAGGGTTGGGGACACTGAAGCTTTCTTT.

The table lists this clone with a few counts. The chain joins TRBV6-5 to TRBJ1-2, with 7 nucleotides matching TRBD1. The germline V gene has CDR1 MNHEY and CDR2 SVGAGI. V lost 2 bases and J lost 6; bases outside the gene matches: 6. The CDR3 loop spans 14 amino acids. The CDR3 DNA sequence: TGTGCCAGCAGTTACAGGGGGACAGAACATGGCTACACCTTC. Encoded protein: CASSYRGTEHGYTF.

This clone was observed many times. This rearrangement joins TRBV30 to TRBJ2-7; D possibly corresponds to TRBD2 (6 bases). V lost 3 bases and J lost 7, with 16 bases in between. From germline, CDR1 is GTSNPN and CDR2 SVGIG (reference sequence). The CDR3 consists of 13 residues. The CDR3 DNA sequence: TGTGCCTGGAGCATCGGATCCGCGGGGGAGCAGTACTTC. It yields the protein CAWSIGSAGEQYF.

The chain couples TRBV7-9 to TRBJ2-7, with 7 bases matching TRBD2. The length of the CDR3 is 14 residues. J gave up 1 base and V 4 bases, and 4 bases lay outside the gene matches. Germline V gene data show CDR1 as SEHNR and CDR2 as FQNEAQ (reference sequence). CDR3 region: CASSSTGGSYEQYF. The CDR3 bases are TGTGCCAGCAGCTCCACCGGGGGGTCCTACGAGCAGTACTTC.

This clone was seen a single time. The chain couples TRBV7-9 to TRBJ1-1; D remains ambiguous. There are 15 residues in the CDR3. V was clipped by 5 bases and J by 0 bases, with 13 bases between them. Germline V gene lookup returns CDR1 SEHNR and CDR2 FQNEAQ (reference sequence). CDR3 nucleotide sequence: TGTGCCAGCAGCATCAACAGTGGCATGAACACTGAAGCTTTCTTT. Residues: CASSINSGMNTEAFF.

The CDR3 sequence: CASSPNGGEASTDTQYF. In nucleotides, the CDR3 is TGCGCCAGCAGCCCGAATGGCGGGGAGGCTAGCACAGATACGCAGTATTTT. The chain couples TRBV5-1 to TRBJ2-3; D is perhaps TRBD2 (6 bases). With 4 bases removed from V and 0 bases from J, the gap between germline ends came to 18 bases. The germline V gene has CDR1 SGHRS and CDR2 YFSETQ. The CDR3 is made up of 17 amino acids. The variable domain in full, completed from reference TRBV5-1 and TRBJ2-3, reads KAGVTQTPRYLIKTRGQQVTLSCSPISGHRSVSWYQQTPGQGLQFLFEYFSETQRNKGNFPGRFSGRQFSNSRSEMNVSTLELGDSALYLCASSPNGGEASTDTQYFGPGTRLTVL.

About this clone itself: This same CDR3 is encoded by further DNA sequences in the sample. In DNA, the CDR3 is TGTGCCAGCAGTTACAGGGGAGGTAACACTGAAGCTTTCTTT. As protein: CASSYRGGNTEAFF. J is TRBJ1-1 and V is TRBV6-5; TRBD1 is a possible D gene (5 bases). The V gene's germline CDR1 is MNHEY and CDR2 SVGAGI. CDR3 length: 14 residues. V lost 2 bases and J lost 2, with 9 bases in between.

The rearrangement links TRBV19 to TRBJ1-4; no clear D gene. Germline V lookup: CDR1 LNHDA, CDR2 SQIVND (reference sequence). The CDR3 covers 13 residues. V was trimmed by 9 bases and J by 10 bases, leaving 18 bases between them. The DNA of the CDR3 is TGTGCCAGCGGTCCGGAGGCGGGAGGAAAACTGTTTTTT. This sequence encodes CASGPEAGGKLFF.

J is TRBJ2-1 and V is TRBV7-8; 9 nucleotides agree with TRBD2. CDR3 length equals 15 residues. Germline V lookup: CDR1 SGHVS, CDR2 FQNEAQ. Trimming at V came to 5 bases and at J to 7 bases, leaving 9 bases not matched to a gene. The CDR3 loop reads CASSAAGTSINEQFF. CDR3 bases: TGTGCCAGCAGCGCTGCCGGGACTAGCATAAATGAGCAGTTCTTC.

The V and J genes are TRBV6-1 and TRBJ2-1; TRBD2 matches at 11 bases. Germline V gives CDR1 MNHNS, CDR2 SASEGT. The length of the CDR3 is 15 residues. J was trimmed by 6 bases and V by 0 bases; bases with no gene match: 1. CDR3 loop: CASSEASGGANEQFF. Here the CDR3 DNA reads TGTGCCAGCAGTGAAGCTAGCGGGGGGGCCAATGAGCAGTTCTTC.

This chain joins TRBV4-1 and TRBJ2-1, with 11 bases lining up with TRBD2. CDR3 length equals 20 residues. V shed 3 bases, J shed 0 bases, and the junction held 13 bases outside the gene matches. Germline values: CDR1 MGHRA, CDR2 YSYEKL. DNA of the CDR3: TGCGCCAGCAGCCAGCCTGGACTAGCGGGTCCTCCGAGCTCCTACAATGAGCAGTTCTTC. Encoded protein: CASSQPGLAGPPSSYNEQFF.

This chain links TRBV6-1 with TRBJ1-4; D gene uncertain. Germline CDR1 is MNHNS and CDR2 is SASEGT. This CDR3 is built from 16 residues. Trimming took off 4 bases at V and 0 bases at J, with 12 bases between the two ends. The CDR3 coding sequence is TGTGCCAGCAGTGTAGACACGGGAGCAACTAATGAAAAACTGTTTTTT. This codes for CASSVDTGATNEKLFF.

The chain employs TRBV5-1 and TRBJ2-3; D is uncertain. The CDR3 is 14 residues long. V was clipped by 1 base and J by 6 bases, with 12 bases between them. Germline V gene data show CDR1 as SGHRS and CDR2 as YFSETQ. CDR3 protein: CASSLTPLLDTQYF. The CDR3 DNA reads TGCGCCAGCAGCTTGACCCCCCTATTGGATACGCAGTATTTT.